These T cell receptor beta chains were read from a single sample in a study of cytomegalovirus exposure and HLA in healthy donors. The data were produced by immunoSEQ multiplex PCR, yet TCRdb's version contains in-frame clones alone and is incomplete. This repertoire includes under 250,000 clones. The sequenced material came from PBMCs. Receptor source: a girl aged 2 to 9 in good health and CMV-seropositive. CDR3s include the opening cysteine and the closing phenylalanine or tryptophan. Fields, in order: V gene, J gene, D gene, CDR3 protein, CDR3 DNA. D genes are given only for firm matches.

V: TRBV6-1
J: TRBJ1-1
D: -
CDR3: CASSVKRGFTEAFF
DNA: TGTGCCAGCAGTGTTAAACGGGGGTTCACTGAAGCTTTCTTT

V: TRBV27
J: TRBJ1-4
D: -
CDR3: CASSLGGGDGKLFF
DNA: TGTGCCAGCAGTTTAGGTGGGGGGGACGGAAAACTGTTTTTT

V: TRBV28
J: TRBJ2-2
D: -
CDR3: CASTPGQNTGELFF
DNA: TGTGCCAGCACCCCGGGACAGAACACCGGGGAGCTGTTTTTT

V: TRBV19
J: TRBJ1-5
D: TRBD1
CDR3: CASSQQGNQPQHF
DNA: TGTGCCAGTAGTCAACAGGGGAACCAGCCCCAGCATTTT

V: TRBV10-3
J: TRBJ2-1
D: TRBD2
CDR3: CAIRDSGDYNEQFF
DNA: TGTGCCATCAGGGATAGCGGGGATTACAATGAGCAGTTCTTC

V: TRBV7-6
J: TRBJ2-7
D: TRBD1
CDR3: CASSLGDRNEQYF
DNA: TGTGCCAGCAGCTTAGGGGACAGGAACGAGCAGTACTTC

V: TRBV28
J: TRBJ2-7
D: -
CDR3: CASGPLSEQYF
DNA: TGTGCCAGCGGGCCTCTGTCTGAGCAGTACTTC

V: TRBV7-3
J: TRBJ2-2
D: TRBD2
CDR3: CASSSMGGRAPGELFF
DNA: TGTGCCAGCAGCTCTATGGGCGGGAGGGCCCCCGGGGAGCTGTTTTTT

V: TRBV5-5
J: TRBJ2-7
D: TRBD1
CDR3: CASTGTALYEQYF
DNA: TGTGCCAGCACCGGGACAGCCCTCTACGAGCAGTACTTC

V: TRBV6-6
J: TRBJ1-5
D: -
CDR3: CASSTAFGQGNQPQHF
DNA: TGTGCCAGCAGTACCGCCTTTGGCCAAGGCAATCAGCCCCAGCATTTT

V: TRBV19
J: TRBJ1-5
D: -
CDR3: CASSRGERVFSNQPQHF
DNA: TGTGCCAGTAGTAGAGGAGAGAGAGTTTTTAGCAATCAGCCCCAGCATTTT

V: TRBV10-3
J: TRBJ1-2
D: -
CDR3: CAINDRAGANYGYTF
DNA: TGTGCCATCAATGACCGGGCGGGGGCCAACTATGGCTACACCTTC

V: TRBV7-9
J: TRBJ2-5
D: TRBD2
CDR3: CASSLSVLAGGEQYF
DNA: TGTGCCAGCAGCTTAAGTGTGCTAGCGGGAGGTGAGCAGTACTTC

V: TRBV19
J: TRBJ2-1
D: TRBD1
CDR3: CASNLVDRGYNEQFF
DNA: TGTGCCAGTAATTTGGTGGACAGGGGTTACAATGAGCAGTTCTTC

V: TRBV2
J: TRBJ1-3
D: TRBD1
CDR3: CARGTGGGNTIYF
DNA: TGTGCCAGGGGGACAGGAGGCGGAAACACCATATATTTT

V: TRBV7-9
J: TRBJ1-2
D: -
CDR3: CASSLSPPNSYGYTF
DNA: TGTGCCAGCAGCTTATCCCCCCCAAACAGCTATGGCTACACCTTC

V: TRBV2
J: TRBJ2-7
D: -
CDR3: CASSEEQLANYEQYF
DNA: TGTGCCAGCAGTGAAGAACAATTAGCGAACTACGAGCAGTACTTC

V: TRBV5-1
J: TRBJ2-5
D: TRBD2
CDR3: CASSGSGGETQYF
DNA: TGCGCCAGCAGCGGTTCGGGGGGGGAGACCCAGTACTTC

V: TRBV5-1
J: TRBJ2-5
D: -
CDR3: CASSLRSPIETQYF
DNA: TGCGCCAGCAGCTTGAGAAGTCCTATAGAGACCCAGTACTTC

V: TRBV30
J: TRBJ1-5
D: -
CDR3: CAWENSNQPQHF
DNA: TGTGCCTGGGAGAATAGCAATCAGCCCCAGCATTTT

V: TRBV27
J: TRBJ2-7
D: -
CDR3: CASSPQGRVEQYF
DNA: TGTGCCAGCAGTCCCCAAGGCAGGGTCGAGCAGTACTTC

V: TRBV6-4
J: TRBJ2-3
D: TRBD2
CDR3: CASSDSKGSGRFLCTQYF
DNA: TGTGCCAGCAGTGACTCGAAAGGTAGCGGGAGGTTCTTATGTACGCAGTATTTT

V: TRBV5-1
J: TRBJ2-1
D: TRBD2
CDR3: CASSLAGASGRAAEQFF
DNA: TGTGCCAGCAGCTTGGCCGGAGCTAGCGGGAGGGCCGCTGAGCAGTTCTTC

V: TRBV5-4
J: TRBJ2-3
D: -
CDR3: CASSFRRESTDTQYF
DNA: TGTGCCAGCAGCTTTCGGAGGGAAAGCACAGATACGCAGTATTTT

V: TRBV5-4
J: TRBJ2-7
D: TRBD2
CDR3: CASSFGGGRQTVYEQYF
DNA: TGTGCCAGCAGCTTTGGGGGAGGGCGCCAAACCGTCTACGAGCAGTACTTC

V: TRBV5-1
J: TRBJ2-7
D: -
CDR3: CASSSWGEVSYEQYF
DNA: TGCGCCAGCAGCTCCTGGGGGGAGGTCTCCTACGAGCAGTACTTC

V: TRBV7-9
J: TRBJ2-7
D: TRBD1
CDR3: CASSGPGTGAYEQYF
DNA: TGTGCCAGCAGCGGACCCGGGACAGGGGCCTACGAGCAGTACTTC

V: TRBV5-4
J: TRBJ2-1
D: TRBD2
CDR3: CASSLPGLAGEEQFF
DNA: TGTGCCAGCAGCTTGCCGGGACTAGCGGGAGAGGAGCAGTTCTTC

V: TRBV6-5
J: TRBJ2-7
D: TRBD1
CDR3: CASSRGRPYEQYF
DNA: TGTGCCAGCTCAAGGGGGCGCCCCTACGAGCAGTACTTC

V: TRBV7-9
J: TRBJ1-4
D: -
CDR3: CASKKAATNEKLFF
DNA: TGTGCCAGCAAGAAAGCTGCAACTAATGAAAAACTGTTTTTT

V: TRBV14
J: TRBJ1-2
D: -
CDR3: CASSQEFPRPYPDSMTNYGYTF
DNA: TGTGCCAGCAGCCAAGAGTTCCCGAGGCCCTACCCTGACTCGATGACTAACTATGGCTACACCTTC

V: TRBV11-2
J: TRBJ2-7
D: TRBD2
CDR3: CASSSLWGLAADEQYF
DNA: TGTGCCAGCAGCTCCCTTTGGGGACTAGCGGCAGACGAGCAGTACTTC

V: TRBV19
J: TRBJ1-1
D: -
CDR3: CASSIGRVNTEAFF
DNA: TGTGCCAGTAGTATTGGCAGGGTGAACACTGAAGCTTTCTTT

V: TRBV2
J: TRBJ1-1
D: -
CDR3: CATPRQVQILNTEAFF
DNA: TGTGCCACCCCGCGACAGGTACAAATTCTGAACACTGAAGCTTTCTTT

V: TRBV19
J: TRBJ2-3
D: -
CDR3: CASSRRANTDTQYF
DNA: TGTGCCAGTAGTCGGAGGGCCAACACAGATACGCAGTATTTT

V: TRBV5-4
J: TRBJ2-2
D: TRBD2
CDR3: CASRRGFSGSPGVTGELFF
DNA: TGTGCCAGCAGGCGGGGGTTTAGCGGGAGCCCCGGGGTTACCGGGGAGCTGTTTTTT

V: TRBV29-1
J: TRBJ2-5
D: TRBD1
CDR3: CSKKTGDGETQYF
DNA: TGCAGCAAAAAGACAGGGGATGGCGAGACCCAGTACTTC

V: TRBV5-1
J: TRBJ1-6
D: -
CDR3: CASSLDGSSYNSPLHF
DNA: TGCGCCAGCAGCTTGGACGGTAGCTCCTATAATTCACCCCTCCACTTT

V: TRBV21-1
J: TRBJ2-5
D: -
CDR3: CASKNPPVSSGIQETQYF
DNA: TGTGCCAGCAAAAATCCCCCGGTTTCTAGCGGGATACAAGAGACCCAGTACTTC

V: TRBV29-1
J: TRBJ2-7
D: -
CDR3: CSAGLTGGEQYF
DNA: TGCAGCGCCGGCCTGACCGGCGGCGAGCAGTACTTC

V: TRBV9
J: TRBJ2-6
D: -
CDR3: CASSVSGANVLTF
DNA: TGTGCCAGCAGCGTGAGTGGGGCCAACGTCCTGACTTTC

V: TRBV5-5
J: TRBJ1-1
D: -
CDR3: CASSFRTTGSNTEAFF
DNA: TGTGCCAGCAGCTTTCGTACTACAGGGTCCAACACTGAAGCTTTCTTT

V: TRBV19
J: TRBJ2-7
D: TRBD2
CDR3: CASSIDQWGGYYEQYF
DNA: TGTGCCAGTAGTATCGACCAGTGGGGGGGTTACTACGAGCAGTACTTC

V: TRBV27
J: TRBJ2-4
D: TRBD1
CDR3: CASSPSSGTGSVLAKNIQYF
DNA: TGTGCCAGCAGTCCATCATCCGGGACAGGGAGTGTACTAGCCAAAAACATTCAGTACTTC

V: TRBV11-2
J: TRBJ2-1
D: -
CDR3: CASSLGQAPGAQQFF
DNA: TGTGCCAGCAGCTTAGGACAGGCGCCGGGTGCCCAGCAGTTCTTC

V: TRBV4-2
J: TRBJ1-2
D: TRBD1
CDR3: CASSQDPTGQGGGYTF
DNA: TGTGCCAGCAGCCAAGATCCGACGGGACAGGGAGGTGGCTACACCTTC